A selection of T cell receptor beta chains follows, all from one sample in a study of Graves' ophthalmopathy and Graves' hyperthyroidism. TCRdb re-called the multiplex PCR reads with MiXCR, one entry per CDR3 protein. The sample lists over a million distinct CDR3 sequences; less than 45% were seen once. Specimen: peripheral blood or thyroid tissue (not recorded which). The receptors originated from an adult man with Graves' hyperthyroidism. CDR3s include the opening cysteine and the closing phenylalanine or tryptophan. Each record gives: clone size, D gene, J gene, V gene, CDR3 protein, CDR3 DNA. A D gene is named only where the DNA matches it firmly. Not every row has a clone size; where given, it reads once, few, many or a size class.

>many|TRBD1|TRBJ1-5|TRBV2
CASREGQGIQPQHF
TGTGCCAGCAGGGAAGGACAGGGGATTCAGCCCCAGCATTTT
>few|.|TRBJ2-5|TRBV24-1
CASRSIDWGAQYF
TGTGCCAGCAGATCTATCGACTGGGGGGCCCAGTACTTC
>few|TRBD2|TRBJ2-7|TRBV6-4
CASSVLAGTPYEQYF
TGTGCCAGCAGTGTACTAGCGGGCACACCCTACGAGCAGTACTTC
>.|TRBD1|TRBJ2-7|TRBV10-3
CAISESGQGPYEQYF
TGTGCCATCAGTGAGTCGGGACAGGGGCCCTACGAGCAGTACTTC
>many|.|TRBJ1-6|TRBV15
CATSEGLRNSPLHF
TGTGCCACCAGCGAGGGGCTTAGGAATTCACCCCTCCACTTT
>many|.|TRBJ2-3|TRBV24-1
CATSDFAGWADTQYF
TGTGCCACCAGTGATTTCGCCGGGTGGGCAGATACGCAGTATTTT
>many|.|TRBJ2-2|TRBV6-5
CASSVRETGELFF
TGTGCCAGCAGTGTAAGGGAAACCGGGGAGCTGTTTTTT
>many|.|TRBJ2-7|TRBV10-3
CAISEVEDEQYF
TGTGCCATCAGTGAAGTAGAGGACGAGCAGTACTTC
>many|.|TRBJ1-6|TRBV5-8
CASSLVGSARDSPLHF
TGTGCCAGCAGCCTGGTGGGTTCCGCCAGAGATTCACCCCTCCACTTT
>many|.|TRBJ2-2|TRBV7-2
CASSRPSSVRTGELFF
TGTGCCAGCAGCCGCCCTAGCTCAGTTCGCACCGGGGAGCTGTTTTTT
>few|.|TRBJ2-7|TRBV4-3
CASSQYRGGGDYEQYF
TGCGCCAGCAGCCAATACAGGGGAGGAGGTGACTACGAGCAGTACTTC
>few|.|TRBJ1-6|TRBV11-3
CASSFRTQSPLHF
TGTGCCAGCAGCTTTCGGACACAATCACCCCTCCACTTT
>.|.|TRBJ1-2|TRBV7-9
CASSLGDQRLYGYTF
TGTGCCAGCAGCTTAGGAGATCAACGCTTGTATGGCTACACCTTC
>.|TRBD2|TRBJ2-5|TRBV10-3
CAISEGSGREYF
TGTGCCATCAGTGAGGGGAGCGGGAGGGAGTACTTC
>.|TRBD1|TRBJ2-7|TRBV29-1
CSASKPGQGHGEQYF
TGCAGCGCATCCAAACCGGGACAGGGACACGGCGAGCAGTACTTC
>few|.|TRBJ1-4|TRBV20-1
CSADSPTNEKLFF
TGCAGTGCTGACAGTCCAACTAATGAAAAACTGTTTTTT
>.|TRBD2|TRBJ2-7|TRBV7-8
CALQILAGTYEQYF
TGTGCCCTCCAAATCCTAGCGGGAACCTACGAGCAGTACTTC
>many|TRBD1|TRBJ2-5|TRBV20-1
CSARPWDRGQETQYF
TGCAGTGCTAGACCGTGGGACAGGGGCCAAGAGACCCAGTACTTC
>many|.|TRBJ1-1|TRBV19
CASNDWLGLGTEAFF
TGTGCCAGCAACGATTGGTTGGGCCTGGGAACTGAAGCTTTCTTT
>.|.|TRBJ2-2|TRBV19
CASSIQYTGELFF
TGTGCCAGTAGTATTCAATACACCGGGGAGCTGTTTTTT
>.|.|TRBJ2-2|TRBV20-1
CSARDPGTGELFF
TGCAGTGCTAGAGATCCAGGGACCGGGGAGCTGTTTTTT
>few|.|TRBJ1-1|TRBV3-1
CASSQDFWNTEAFF
TGTGCCAGCAGCCAAGATTTTTGGAACACTGAAGCTTTCTTT
>many|.|TRBJ1-2|TRBV12-3/TRBV12-4
CASSGNRYGYTF
TGTGCCAGCAGCGGAAATCGGTATGGCTACACCTTC
>.|.|TRBJ1-6|TRBV28
CASRALNSPLHF
TGTGCCAGCAGGGCCCTAAATTCACCCCTCCACTTT
>.|.|TRBJ2-1|TRBV20-1
CSARMTISYNEQFF
TGCAGTGCTAGGATGACAATTTCCTACAATGAGCAGTTCTTC
>many|.|TRBJ1-2|TRBV7-3
CASSIYAGDNYGYTF
TGTGCCAGCAGCATATACGCAGGCGATAACTATGGCTACACCTTC
>many|.|TRBJ2-7|TRBV20-1
CSANPRKSEQYF
TGCAGTGCTAACCCTCGGAAGTCCGAGCAGTACTTC
>once|TRBD2|TRBJ2-5|TRBV7-2
CASSSTGTSGWDQYF
TGTGCCAGCAGCTCAACCGGGACTAGCGGGTGGGACCAGTACTTC
>many|.|TRBJ1-2|TRBV25-1
CASSGGVAGYGYTF
TGTGCCAGCAGTGGTGGGGTCGCGGGCTATGGCTACACCTTC
>.|.|TRBJ2-2|TRBV11-1
CASSLPGGANTGELFF
TGTGCCAGCAGCTTGCCCGGTGGCGCGAACACCGGGGAGCTGTTTTTT
>.|TRBD1|TRBJ1-2|TRBV12-3/TRBV12-4
CASSFGDREGYTF
TGTGCCAGCAGTTTCGGGGACAGGGAAGGCTACACCTTC
>many|.|TRBJ1-1|TRBV7-9
CASSKPGILAFYAEAFF
TGTGCCAGCAGCAAACCGGGGATTTTGGCCTTCTACGCTGAAGCTTTCTTT
>few|TRBD2|TRBJ2-2|TRBV7-9
CASSLLAGTYLNTGELFF
TGTGCCAGCAGCTTATTAGCGGGAACATATTTGAACACCGGGGAGCTGTTTTTT
>many|.|TRBJ1-5|TRBV7-9
CASSATGHLNQPQHF
TGTGCCAGCAGCGCCACGGGACATCTGAATCAGCCCCAGCATTTT
>.|TRBD2|TRBJ2-5|TRBV5-6
CASSRAGGVKTQYF
TGTGCCAGCAGCCGAGCGGGAGGAGTGAAGACCCAGTACTTC
>.|.|TRBJ1-5|TRBV7-9
CASSLDVQGEGQPQHF
TGTGCCAGCAGCTTAGATGTACAGGGCGAGGGCCAGCCCCAGCATTTT
>.|TRBD2|TRBJ2-5|TRBV27
CASSLLGRLAGGEETQYF
TGTGCCAGCAGTTTACTGGGGAGACTAGCGGGAGGCGAGGAGACCCAGTACTTC
>few|TRBD2|TRBJ2-7|TRBV20-1
CSARGGLAGGAYEQYF
TGCAGTGCTAGAGGGGGACTAGCAGGGGGAGCTTACGAGCAGTACTTC
>.|.|TRBJ1-5|TRBV7-2
CASSLAGGVVGRHF
TGTGCCAGCAGCTTAGCTGGGGGGGTGGTGGGCCGGCATTTT
>many|TRBD2|TRBJ2-7|TRBV10-3
CAISAQTGLAGAYEQYF
TGTGCCATCAGTGCGCAAACCGGGCTAGCGGGAGCCTACGAGCAGTACTTC
>once|.|TRBJ1-2|TRBV15
CATSSDGWLQGGYGYTF
TGTGCCACCAGCAGCGATGGTTGGCTCCAGGGAGGGTATGGCTACACCTTC
>many|.|TRBJ1-5|TRBV19
CASSNGLGKRNQPQHF
TGTGCCAGTAGTAATGGACTAGGGAAAAGGAATCAGCCCCAGCATTTT
>few|TRBD2|TRBJ2-2|TRBV12-3/TRBV12-4
CASSYSKREQNTGELFF
TGTGCCAGCAGTTACTCCAAGCGGGAGCAAAACACCGGGGAGCTGTTTTTT